A single sample is the source of the 30 T cell receptor beta chains below, sequenced in a study of beta chain features in type 1 diabetes. Study observations and caveats: For Type 1 diabetes patients, all four CD4+ subsets carried TCRB CDR3s that were moderately but significantly shorter.

Their cognate antigens are unknown. Every bit of the isolated RNA underwent reverse transcription, so sequencing read expressed TCRB transcripts. Some clones are missing from TCRdb's copy, which holds only in-frame ones; the method was immunoSEQ multiplex PCR. In the table there are 250,000 to 350,000 clones, roughly an eighth of which are singletons. Sequencing used naive CD4+ T cells from blood. The receptor source for this set is a man aged 25-45 years with type 1 diabetes.

The genes are TRBV28 and TRBJ2-1; D gene ambiguous. This CDR3 has 14 residues. Germline V lookup: CDR1 MDHEN, CDR2 SYDVKM. Trimming pared 5 bases from V and 5 bases from J, leaving 13 bases between. CDR3 DNA sequence: TGTGCCAGCAGTCTCCTGAGACTTAACAATGAGCAGTTCTTC. It is translated as CASSLLRLNNEQFF. Full variable domain (outside the CDR3, taken from reference TRBV28 and TRBJ2-1): DVKVTQSSRYLVKRTGEKVFLECVQDMDHENMFWYRQDPGLGLRLIYFSYDVKMKEKGDIPEGYSVSREKKERFSLILESASTNQTSMYLCASSLLRLNNEQFFGPGTRLTVL.

This clone was counted between two and nine times. The V gene is TRBV5-1, the J gene TRBJ2-1; 14 bases agree with TRBD2. Trimming at V came to 0 bases and at J to 8 bases, leaving 4 bases not matched to a gene. CDR3 length: 16 amino acids. Germline-derived CDR1 and CDR2 are SGHRS and YFSETQ. The CDR3 protein is CASSLGTSGRWDEQFF. The CDR3 DNA is TGCGCCAGCAGCTTGGGGACTAGCGGGAGGTGGGATGAGCAGTTCTTC. Looking up the rest from reference TRBV5-1 and TRBJ2-1 gives the full variable domain: KAGVTQTPRYLIKTRGQQVTLSCSPISGHRSVSWYQQTPGQGLQFLFEYFSETQRNKGNFPGRFSGRQFSNSRSEMNVSTLELGDSALYLCASSLGTSGRWDEQFFGPGTRLTVL.

V usage is TRBV5-4 and J usage is TRBJ2-5; the D gene is possibly TRBD2 (6 bases). Germline values: CDR1 SGHNT, CDR2 YYREEE (reference sequence). CDR3 length: 17 amino acids. Trimming removed 1 base from V and 7 bases from J, with 23 bases in between. DNA for the CDR3: TGTGCCAGCAGCTTGCCCCGGGGCGGGACTTCTGGAGGGACCCAGTACTTC. Residues: CASSLPRGGTSGGTQYF.

The chain recombines TRBV5-4 with TRBJ1-3; 7 bases are shared with TRBD1. Germline CDR1 and CDR2: SGHNT and YYREEE (reference sequence). Trimming removed 2 bases from V and 2 bases from J; junction bases left unmatched: 4. The CDR3 contains 15 residues. The CDR3 reads CASSFPGTAGNTIYF. The CDR3 coding sequence is TGTGCCAGCAGCTTCCCGGGGACAGCTGGAAACACCATATATTTT.

In this sample, this clone turned up a few times. The genes are TRBV19 and TRBJ2-1; TRBD2 aligns across 7 bases. This CDR3 comprises 15 residues. Trimming removed 3 bases from V and 4 bases from J; junction bases left unmatched: 6. Germline V gene lookup returns CDR1 LNHDA and CDR2 SQIVND (reference sequence). The CDR3 coding sequence is TGTGCCAGTAGTATGGGGGGGACCATTTACAATGAGCAGTTCTTC. This encodes CASSMGGTIYNEQFF.

This clone was detected only a few times. Here the CDR3 DNA reads TGTGCCAGCAGCTTACGAGGGAGCTCTGGAAACACCATATATTTT. It specifies CASSLRGSSGNTIYF. The rearrangement links TRBV7-9 to TRBJ1-3, with no clear D. V shed 2 bases and J shed 0 bases, with 8 bases lying between them. The CDR3 covers 15 residues. Germline CDR1 SEHNR, CDR2 FQNEAQ (reference sequence).

V and J are TRBV9 and TRBJ2-3; D might be TRBD1 (5 bases). The CDR3 consists of 15 residues. Germline CDR1 is SGDLS and CDR2 is YYNGEE. Trimming took 0 bases from V and 4 from J, leaving 12 bases between them. For the CDR3, the DNA is TGTGCCAGCAGCGTAGGGGGCTTATTGGCAGATACGCAGTATTTT. Translating it yields CASSVGGLLADTQYF.

This clone came up a few times. The identical CDR3 is also encoded by other nucleotide sequences in the sample. The chain joins TRBV28 to TRBJ2-3; the D gene is possibly TRBD1 (6 bases). Looked up from germline, CDR1 is MDHEN and CDR2 is SYDVKM. The CDR3 extends over 15 amino acids. V was shortened by 7 bases and J by 3 bases, with 17 bases between the two germline ends. The DNA for the CDR3 is TGTGCCAGCACCCCTGGGGGCAGGGGAACAGATACGCAGTATTTT. Protein product: CASTPGGRGTDTQYF.

This clone was detected a few times. This sequence joins TRBV2 and TRBJ1-1; D call uncertain. Germline values: CDR1 SNHLY, CDR2 FYNNEI. CDR3 size: 13 residues. V lost 6 bases and J lost 3, with 11 bases in between. CDR3 protein: CASRTTDYTEAFF. CDR3 bases: TGTGCCAGCAGGACGACTGACTACACTGAAGCTTTCTTT.

This chain uses TRBV4-2 with TRBJ2-6; no definite D call. The CDR3 covers 18 residues. Germline CDR1 LGHNA, CDR2 YNFKEQ. Trimming left V 0 bases short and J 0 bases short, with 12 bases between. CDR3 region: CASSQDWYASSGANVLTF. The CDR3 DNA follows: TGTGCCAGCAGCCAAGATTGGTACGCCAGCTCTGGGGCCAACGTCCTGACTTTC.

In its sample, this clone was seen a few times. This chain links TRBV7-2 with TRBJ2-1, with a possible D match to TRBD2 (5 bases). CDR1 is SGHTA and CDR2 is FQGNSA in the germline V gene. Deletions cut 1 base from V and 9 bases from J, with 19 bases between. The CDR3 spans 16 residues. The CDR3 nucleotides read TGTGCCAGCAGCTTAGATCTTGGGTCGCTCAGCGGTGAGCAGTTCTTC. Amino acids: CASSLDLGSLSGEQFF.

In its sample, this clone was seen a few times. The chain recombines TRBV29-1 with TRBJ2-7; no reliable D call. From germline, CDR1 is SQVTM and CDR2 ANQGSEA. The CDR3 consists of 12 residues. Deletions cut 7 bases from V and 1 base from J, with 11 bases between. In nucleotides, the CDR3 is TGCAGCGCAGGAACGCCTTCCTACGAGCAGTACTTC. Translating it yields CSAGTPSYEQYF.

This chain joins TRBV7-9 and TRBJ2-7; TRBD2 matches at 7 bases. Losses at the gene ends were 5 bases for V and 2 bases for J; bases not matched to a gene: 12. Germline assignment: CDR1 SEHNR and CDR2 FQNEAQ (reference sequence). The CDR3 sequence is 16 residues long. In DNA form, the CDR3 reads TGTGCCAGCAGCCGCGCGCGGGGAGGGAGTCCCTACGAGCAGTACTTC. Its translation is CASSRARGGSPYEQYF.

This clone turned up a few times. This chain uses TRBV6-5 with TRBJ2-7, with 11 bases fitting TRBD2. This CDR3 is built from 14 residues. The germline V gene has CDR1 MNHEY and CDR2 SVGAGI. Germline trimming cut 6 bases from V and 1 base from J; bases unmatched to any gene: 2. For the CDR3, the DNA is TGTGCCAGCAGCAGACTAGCGGGATCCTACGAGCAGTACTTC. This sequence encodes CASSRLAGSYEQYF.

This clone was observed a few times. J is TRBJ2-5 and V is TRBV5-1, with unresolved D. Trimming pared 0 bases from V and 5 bases from J, leaving 8 bases between. The CDR3 totals 13 residues. The germline V gene encodes CDR1 SGHRS and CDR2 YFSETQ. The CDR3 protein is CASSLVQMETQYF. Written as DNA, the CDR3 is TGCGCCAGCAGCTTGGTTCAGATGGAGACCCAGTACTTC.

This clone was counted between two and nine times. The chain uses TRBV29-1 and TRBJ1-1, with D unclear. The CDR3 runs to 11 residues. Trimming shortened V by 4 bases and J by 4 bases, and 7 bases separated the two germline ends. Per the germline V gene, CDR1 is SQVTM and CDR2 is ANQGSEA. In DNA, the CDR3 is TGCAGCGTTGTATTTTTCACTGAAGCTTTCTTT. This translates into CSVVFFTEAFF. The full variable domain, completed using reference TRBV29-1 and TRBJ1-1, is SAVISQKPSRDICQRGTSLTIQCQVDSQVTMMFWYRQQPGQSLTLIATANQGSEATYESGFVIDKFPISRPNLTFSTLTVSNMSPEDSSIYLCSVVFFTEAFFGQGTRLTVV.

The J gene is TRBJ2-5, the V gene TRBV2; possible D gene TRBD2, 6 bases. CDR3 length: 15 residues. Looked up from germline, CDR1 is SNHLY and CDR2 is FYNNEI. Trimming shortened V by 3 bases and J by 2 bases, and 13 bases separated the two germline ends. CDR3 DNA sequence: TGTGCCAGCAGTGAGAGGCTAGCGAAACAAGAGACCCAGTACTTC. As protein: CASSERLAKQETQYF.

This chain connects TRBV5-1 to TRBJ2-3, with 10 positions matching TRBD1. The germline gives CDR1 SGHRS, CDR2 YFSETQ. This CDR3 region has 13 residues. J lost 6 bases, V lost 3 bases, and 1 base had no gene match. The chain's CDR3 is CASSWDRGDTQYF. In DNA, the CDR3 is TGCGCCAGCAGCTGGGACAGGGGCGATACGCAGTATTTT.

This clone was observed a few times. The chain couples TRBV27 to TRBJ2-3, with 7 bases matching TRBD1. The CDR3 spans 15 residues. Germline trimming cut 7 bases from V and 2 bases from J; bases unmatched to any gene: 9. The V gene's germline CDR1 is MNHEY and CDR2 SMNVEV (reference sequence). The CDR3 DNA reads as TGTGCCAGCAAGGGGGCTAGCTCATACACAGATACGCAGTATTTT. It yields the protein CASKGASSYTDTQYF.

This clone was found a few times. The DNA of the CDR3 is TGCAGTGCTAGTAATGTGGAGACCCAGTACTTC. Amino acids: CSASNVETQYF. The chain carries TRBV20-1 and TRBJ2-5; no clear D. Per the germline V gene, CDR1 is DFQATT and CDR2 is SNEGSKA (reference sequence). V dropped 3 bases and J dropped 5 bases, with 7 bases sitting between them. CDR3 length: 11 residues.

This clone was observed a few times. The chain employs TRBV7-9 and TRBJ1-5, with 9 bases that match TRBD1. This CDR3 is 18 amino acids long. V shed 1 base and J 5 bases; nucleotides not matched to a gene: 12. The germline V gene encodes CDR1 SEHNR and CDR2 FQNEAQ (reference sequence). CDR3 region: CASSLGDSGTGSHQPQHF. CDR3 in DNA: TGTGCCAGCAGCTTAGGGGATTCCGGGACAGGGAGTCATCAGCCCCAGCATTTT.

This clone was seen a few times. This sequence joins TRBV28 and TRBJ1-1, with D tentatively TRBD1 (5 bases). Germline CDR1 reads MDHEN; CDR2 reads SYDVKM. The CDR3 totals 14 residues. V was pared by 8 bases and J by 5 bases, with 18 bases between. In DNA, the CDR3 is TGTGCCAGCCCAAAGGGGCCGAAACAAACTGAAGCTTTCTTT. This encodes CASPKGPKQTEAFF. The whole variable domain, remainder taken from reference TRBV28 and TRBJ1-1, is DVKVTQSSRYLVKRTGEKVFLECVQDMDHENMFWYRQDPGLGLRLIYFSYDVKMKEKGDIPEGYSVSREKKERFSLILESASTNQTSMYLCASPKGPKQTEAFFGQGTRLTVV.

In DNA form, the CDR3 reads TGTGCCAGCACCCCCCAAGGGAGTGATAGTCAGCCCCAGCATTTT. As protein: CASTPQGSDSQPQHF. The chain couples TRBV6-1 to TRBJ1-5; D uncertain. The CDR3 sequence is 15 residues long. Per germline, CDR1 MNHNS and CDR2 SASEGT. V was cut by 7 bases and J by 6 bases, with 19 bases left in between.

The gene calls are TRBV7-9 and TRBJ2-3; the D gene is possibly TRBD2 (5 bases). The V gene's germline CDR1 is SEHNR and CDR2 FQNEAQ (reference sequence). The CDR3 loop spans 14 amino acids. Between the trimmed V and J ends, which lost 3 bases and 5 bases, there was a span of 12 bases. The CDR3 nucleotides read TGTGCCAGCAGCTTCACGCTAGCAGGAGATACGCAGTATTTT. Residues: CASSFTLAGDTQYF.

In this sample, this clone turned up a few times. The genes are TRBV13 and TRBJ1-2; D unresolved. Germline assignment: CDR1 PRHDT and CDR2 FYEKMQ (reference sequence). CDR3 length equals 12 residues. V was clipped by 5 bases and J by 8 bases, with 12 bases between them. CDR3 protein: CASSVLQSGYTF. CDR3 nucleotides: TGTGCCAGCAGCGTACTCCAATCGGGCTACACCTTC.

The chain carries TRBV27 and TRBJ1-2, with D tentatively TRBD1 (5 bases). V dropped 6 bases and J dropped 3 bases, with 14 bases sitting between them. Germline V gene lookup returns CDR1 MNHEY and CDR2 SMNVEV (reference sequence). The CDR3 is 14 residues long. The CDR3 sequence is CASSQGFSDYGYTF. The CDR3 DNA sequence: TGTGCCAGCAGCCAGGGTTTCTCAGACTATGGCTACACCTTC.

This chain uses TRBV29-1 with TRBJ1-2; D unresolved. Germline-derived CDR1 and CDR2 are SQVTM and ANQGSEA. Trimming left V 1 base short and J 6 bases short, with 9 bases between. CDR3 length equals 12 residues. CDR3 loop: CSVEGVAHGYTF. In DNA, the CDR3 is TGCAGCGTTGAAGGGGTAGCTCATGGCTACACCTTC.

The CDR3 sequence is CASSPRGAGEKLFF. CDR3 sequence (DNA): TGCGCCAGCAGCCCCAGGGGCGCTGGTGAAAAACTGTTTTTT. The genes are TRBV5-1 and TRBJ1-4, with D possibly TRBD1 on 6 matching bases. Per the germline V gene, CDR1 is SGHRS and CDR2 is YFSETQ. This CDR3 has 14 residues. V was trimmed by 4 bases and J by 7 bases, leaving 14 bases between them.

This clone showed up just a few times. This rearrangement joins TRBV6-5 to TRBJ2-7; D possibly corresponds to TRBD2 (5 bases). V lost 0 bases to trimming and J lost 1 base, with 10 bases between them. The CDR3 contains 15 residues. Germline V gene lookup returns CDR1 MNHEY and CDR2 SVGAGI. The CDR3, as DNA: TGTGCCAGCAGTTACTCCTCTTTAGCGTCCTACGAGCAGTACTTC. It translates to CASSYSSLASYEQYF.

This clone was recorded a few times. The chain combines TRBV18 with TRBJ2-7; no definite D call. V was clipped by 0 bases and J by 5 bases, with 11 bases between them. Germline assignment: CDR1 KGHSH and CDR2 LQKENI. This CDR3 region has 14 residues. CDR3 residues: CASSPPVTRNEQYF. The CDR3, as DNA: TGTGCCAGCTCACCACCGGTGACACGGAACGAGCAGTACTTC.